This entry features one T cell receptor (beta chain) sequence. Its antigen is unknown. The CDR3 totals 15 residues. The germline CDR1 and CDR2 sequences are LGHNA and YSLEER. Trimming shortened V by 0 bases and J by 2 bases, and 8 bases separated the two germline ends. This sample stems from a study of CD8 T cells in Susac syndrome. Regarding the study as a whole: The study admitted that it had a relatively small number of individuals in its TCR sequencing and HLA analysis.

After extraction with the RNeasy kit, roughly 0.5 to 1 ug of the RNA was reverse transcribed using random hexamers. It was immunoSEQ multiplex PCR that amplified TCR beta CDR3 across 54 Vbeta and 13 Jbeta. MiXCR, run by TCRdb on the immunoSEQ multiplex PCR reads, gives a single entry per CDR3 protein. The sample comprises around 160,000 distinct CDR3 sequences, around 94% of which are singletons, and around 0.15% rests with the top ten. The controls were healthy donors who were matched for age and sex. The CD8+ and CD4+ T cells were isolated magnetically using a negative isolation approach, whereas the TEMRA cells were enriched by FACS.

This receptor was identified in a human donor in good health. Sequenced material: CD4+ T cells from PBMCs. The chain is built from TRBV4-3 and TRBJ2-1; D is possibly TRBD1 (5 bases). Here the CDR3 reads CASSQDDRAYNEQFF. For the CDR3, the DNA is TGCGCCAGCAGCCAAGACGACAGAGCCTACAATGAGCAGTTCTTC.